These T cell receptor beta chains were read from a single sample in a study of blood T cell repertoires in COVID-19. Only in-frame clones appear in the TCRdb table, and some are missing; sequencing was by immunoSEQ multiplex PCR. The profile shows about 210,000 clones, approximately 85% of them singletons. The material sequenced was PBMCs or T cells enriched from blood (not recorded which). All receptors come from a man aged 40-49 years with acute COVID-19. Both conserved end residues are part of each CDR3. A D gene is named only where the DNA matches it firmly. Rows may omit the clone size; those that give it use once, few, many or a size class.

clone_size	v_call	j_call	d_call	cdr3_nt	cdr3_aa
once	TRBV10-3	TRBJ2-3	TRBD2	TGTGCCATCAGGAGAGGAGGGGAGGGGATGGATACGCAGTATTTT	CAIRRGGEGMDTQYF
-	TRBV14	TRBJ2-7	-	TGTGCCAGCAGCCAAGAAGTGGACAGAGCCTACGAGCAGTACTTC	CASSQEVDRAYEQYF
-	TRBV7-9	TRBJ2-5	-	TGTGCCAGCAGCCCATATATAGGAGCCGAGGTTTTGGAGACCCAGTACTTC	CASSPYIGAEVLETQYF
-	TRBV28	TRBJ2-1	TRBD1	TGTGCCAGCAGTTTAACGGGACAGGGTCTCGATGAGCAGTTCTTC	CASSLTGQGLDEQFF
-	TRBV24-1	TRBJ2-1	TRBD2	TGTGCCACCAGTCCTAGCGGGAGAAATGAGCAGTTCTTC	CATSPSGRNEQFF
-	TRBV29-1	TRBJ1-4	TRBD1	TGCAGCGTTGAAGCGACAGGGGGTAGTGAAAAACTGTTTTTT	CSVEATGGSEKLFF
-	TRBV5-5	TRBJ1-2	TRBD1	TGTGCCAGCAGCTTGGACGGGGGGACAGGATTTGGCTACACCTTC	CASSLDGGTGFGYTF
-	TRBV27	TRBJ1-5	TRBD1	TGTGCCACCTCGGACAGGGCCGGGCCCCAGCATTTT	CATSDRAGPQHF
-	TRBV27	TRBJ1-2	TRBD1	TGTGCCAGCAGTCCGGACAGGGGCTATGGCTACACCTTC	CASSPDRGYGYTF
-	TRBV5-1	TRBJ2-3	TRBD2	TGCGCCAGCAGACTAGGACTAGAAGCAGATACGCAGTATTTT	CASRLGLEADTQYF
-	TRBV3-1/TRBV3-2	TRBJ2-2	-	TGTGCCAGCAGCCAAGTCAGGGGTAGCCCCGGGGAGCTGTTTTTT	CASSQVRGSPGELFF
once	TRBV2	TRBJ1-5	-	TGTGCCAGTCGCCCAGGGGACCGGCCCCAGCATTTT	CASRPGDRPQHF
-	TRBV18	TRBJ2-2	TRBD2	TGTGCCAGCTCACCATATGCTAGCGGGAGCACCGGGGAGCTGTTTTTT	CASSPYASGSTGELFF
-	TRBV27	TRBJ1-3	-	TGTGCCAGCAGTTCACACCCCATCGGGTTCTCTGGAAACACCATATATTTT	CASSSHPIGFSGNTIYF
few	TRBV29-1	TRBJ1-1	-	TGCAGCGTTGTAAAGCAGGACTGGGGAAACACTGAAGCTTTCTTT	CSVVKQDWGNTEAFF
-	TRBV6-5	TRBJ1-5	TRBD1	TGTGCCAGCAGAGCCGGGACAGTAAGTCAGCCCCAGCATTTT	CASRAGTVSQPQHF
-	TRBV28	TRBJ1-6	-	TGTGCCAGCAGTTTATTCGGGGGTAATAATTCACCCCTCCACTTT	CASSLFGGNNSPLHF
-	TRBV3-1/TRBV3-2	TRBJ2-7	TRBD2	TGTGCCAGCAGCCAAGGCATGCTAGCGGGGACCAAGCAGTACTTC	CASSQGMLAGTKQYF
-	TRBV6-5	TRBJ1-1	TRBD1	TGTGCCAGCAGATCAGGGACAGGGAACGAAGCTTTCTTT	CASRSGTGNEAFF
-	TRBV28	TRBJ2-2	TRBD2	TGTGCCAGCAGTCCGGGGGGGACATACAGGGAGCTGTTTTTT	CASSPGGTYRELFF
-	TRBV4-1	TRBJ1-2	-	TGCGCCAGCAGCCCGAGCGCCGCTAACTATGGCTACACCTTC	CASSPSAANYGYTF
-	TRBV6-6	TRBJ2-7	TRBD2	TGTGCCAGCACGGGACTAGCGGGAGTAGCGCAGTACTTC	CASTGLAGVAQYF
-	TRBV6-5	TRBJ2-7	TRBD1	TGTGCCAGCAGCGTTACCGGGACAGGGGCCTACGAGCAGTACTTC	CASSVTGTGAYEQYF
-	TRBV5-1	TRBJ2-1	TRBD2	TGCGCCAGCAGCCCCGGGACTACCTCATACAATGAGCAGTTCTTC	CASSPGTTSYNEQFF
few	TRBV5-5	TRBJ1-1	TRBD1	TGTGCCAGCAGCCCCCACAGGGGGCAAAGAGGGACTGAAGCTTTCTTT	CASSPHRGQRGTEAFF
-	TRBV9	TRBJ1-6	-	TGTGCCAGCAGCGAGGGTGAAGGACTAAGCTCCTATAATTCACCCCTCCACTTT	CASSEGEGLSSYNSPLHF
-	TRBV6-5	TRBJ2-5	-	TGTGCCGCGGAACCGGGGTCCCAAGAGACCCAGTACTTC	CAAEPGSQETQYF
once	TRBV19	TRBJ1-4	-	TGTGCCAGTAGTAGAACCCTTGGCCAAGATGAAAAACTGTTTTTT	CASSRTLGQDEKLFF
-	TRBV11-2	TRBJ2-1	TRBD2	TGTGCCAGCAGCTTTCTAGCGGGAGGGTCAGGGGAGCAGTTCTTC	CASSFLAGGSGEQFF
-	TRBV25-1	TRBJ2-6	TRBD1	TGTGCCAGCGCGGCCACTTCAGGGGGCCCCTCTGGGGCCAACGTCCTGACTTTC	CASAATSGGPSGANVLTF
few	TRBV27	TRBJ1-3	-	TGTGCCAGCAAGGGGCAGCCGGGCGGAAACACCATATATTTT	CASKGQPGGNTIYF
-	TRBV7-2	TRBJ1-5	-	TGTGCCAGCAGCTTTTCCAGGGGCAATAGCAATCAGCCCCAGCATTTT	CASSFSRGNSNQPQHF
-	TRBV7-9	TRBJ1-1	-	TGTGCCAGCAGCGTCGTTGGGGGCAGGAAGATTGAAGCTTTCTTT	CASSVVGGRKIEAFF
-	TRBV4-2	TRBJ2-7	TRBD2	TGTGCCAGCAGCCAAGGGGACTATTACGAGCAGTACTTC	CASSQGDYYEQYF
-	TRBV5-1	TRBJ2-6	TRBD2	TGCGCCAGCAGCTTGGTGGCGGGAGGTTCCTCCGGGGCCAACGTCCTGACTTTC	CASSLVAGGSSGANVLTF
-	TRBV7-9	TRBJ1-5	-	TGTGCCAGCAGCATAGGGGGGGAGAATCAGCCCCAGCATTTT	CASSIGGENQPQHF
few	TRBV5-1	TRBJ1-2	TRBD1	TGCGCCAGCCTACGGCCGGGGACAGCCTATGGCTACACCTTC	CASLRPGTAYGYTF
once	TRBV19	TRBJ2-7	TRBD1	TGTGCCAGTAGTACCAGGACAGGGGCGCACGAGCAGTACTTC	CASSTRTGAHEQYF
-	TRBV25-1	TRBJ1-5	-	TGTGCCAGCAGTGATAATGGGCAGGGTAGCAATCAGCCCCAGCATTTT	CASSDNGQGSNQPQHF
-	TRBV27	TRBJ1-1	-	TGTGCCAGCAGAAATTGGGCCTCCCTCAGCGGGAACACTGAAGCTTTCTTT	CASRNWASLSGNTEAFF
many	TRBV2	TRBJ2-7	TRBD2	TGTGCCAGCAGTTATGGACTAGCTTTAGGCTACGAGCAGTACTTC	CASSYGLALGYEQYF
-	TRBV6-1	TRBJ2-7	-	TGTGCCAGCAGTGACCGGTACGAGCAGTACTTC	CASSDRYEQYF
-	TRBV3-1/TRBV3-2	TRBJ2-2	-	TGTGCCAGCAGCCCGATTGGAGACCTTTCCACCGGGGAGCTGTTTTTT	CASSPIGDLSTGELFF
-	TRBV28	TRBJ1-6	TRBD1	TGTGCCAGCAGCTGGGACAGATTGAATTCACCCCTCCACTTT	CASSWDRLNSPLHF
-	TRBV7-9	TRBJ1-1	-	TGTGCCAGCAGCTTAGGGTTTAGCACTGAAGCTTTCTTT	CASSLGFSTEAFF
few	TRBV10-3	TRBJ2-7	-	TGTGCCATCAATGATGGACTGGAAAGTCCCTACGAGCAGTACTTC	CAINDGLESPYEQYF
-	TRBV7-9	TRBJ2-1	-	TGTGCCAGCAGGAGCGGTTTTGCTGGGAATGAGCAGTTCTTC	CASRSGFAGNEQFF
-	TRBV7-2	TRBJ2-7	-	TGTGCCAGCAGCTTAGTCGGTGCGAGATACTACGAGCAGTACTTC	CASSLVGARYYEQYF
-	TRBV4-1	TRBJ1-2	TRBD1	TGCGCCAGCAGCCAAGAAAACAGGGGGAAGGGCTACACCTTC	CASSQENRGKGYTF
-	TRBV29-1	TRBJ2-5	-	TGCAGCGTTGGCAAGGGGGGGGAGACCCAGTACTTC	CSVGKGGETQYF
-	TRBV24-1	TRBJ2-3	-	TGTGCCACCAGTGATTTGAAGAGTCCGGGAGCAGATACGCAGTATTTT	CATSDLKSPGADTQYF
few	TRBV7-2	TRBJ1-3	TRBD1	TGTGCCAGCAGCCCTACCCCGGACAGGTTGAACACCATATATTTT	CASSPTPDRLNTIYF
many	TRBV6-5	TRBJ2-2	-	TGTGCCACTGGACAGGGGCGGGAGGCCGGGGAGCTGTTTTTT	CATGQGREAGELFF
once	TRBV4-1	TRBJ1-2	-	TGCGCCAGCAGCCAAGGAGAAACAGGGCTCTCTGGCTACACCTTC	CASSQGETGLSGYTF
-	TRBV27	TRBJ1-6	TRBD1	TGTGCCAGCAGTTACAGGGGCGGGTCCTATAATTCACCCCTCCACTTT	CASSYRGGSYNSPLHF
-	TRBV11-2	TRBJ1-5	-	TGTGCCAGCAGCTTAGGATCAGGACATAGCAATCAGCCCCAGCATTTT	CASSLGSGHSNQPQHF
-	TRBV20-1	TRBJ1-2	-	TGCAGTGCTCCAGGGGCTCATGGCTACACCTTC	CSAPGAHGYTF
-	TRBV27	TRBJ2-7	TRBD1	TGTGCCAGCAGCACCGGGACAGGGGGCCACGAGCAGTACTTC	CASSTGTGGHEQYF
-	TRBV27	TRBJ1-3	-	TGTGCCAGCAGTTTTATAGGGGGGGCTGGAAACACCATATATTTT	CASSFIGGAGNTIYF